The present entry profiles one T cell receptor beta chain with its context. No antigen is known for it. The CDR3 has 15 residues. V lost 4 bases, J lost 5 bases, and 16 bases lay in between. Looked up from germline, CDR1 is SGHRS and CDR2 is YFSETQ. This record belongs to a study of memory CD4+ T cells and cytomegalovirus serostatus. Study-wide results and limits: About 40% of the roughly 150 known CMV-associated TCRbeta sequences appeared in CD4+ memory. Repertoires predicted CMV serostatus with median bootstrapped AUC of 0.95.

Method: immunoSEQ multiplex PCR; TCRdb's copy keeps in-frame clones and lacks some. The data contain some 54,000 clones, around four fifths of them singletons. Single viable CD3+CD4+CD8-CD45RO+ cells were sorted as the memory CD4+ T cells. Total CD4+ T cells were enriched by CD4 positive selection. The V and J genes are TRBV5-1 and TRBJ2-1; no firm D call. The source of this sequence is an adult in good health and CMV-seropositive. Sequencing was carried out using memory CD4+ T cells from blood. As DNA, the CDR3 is TGCGCCAGCAGCCCCTCCTGGCCGGAGAACAATGAGCAGTTCTTC. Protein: CASSPSWPENNEQFF.